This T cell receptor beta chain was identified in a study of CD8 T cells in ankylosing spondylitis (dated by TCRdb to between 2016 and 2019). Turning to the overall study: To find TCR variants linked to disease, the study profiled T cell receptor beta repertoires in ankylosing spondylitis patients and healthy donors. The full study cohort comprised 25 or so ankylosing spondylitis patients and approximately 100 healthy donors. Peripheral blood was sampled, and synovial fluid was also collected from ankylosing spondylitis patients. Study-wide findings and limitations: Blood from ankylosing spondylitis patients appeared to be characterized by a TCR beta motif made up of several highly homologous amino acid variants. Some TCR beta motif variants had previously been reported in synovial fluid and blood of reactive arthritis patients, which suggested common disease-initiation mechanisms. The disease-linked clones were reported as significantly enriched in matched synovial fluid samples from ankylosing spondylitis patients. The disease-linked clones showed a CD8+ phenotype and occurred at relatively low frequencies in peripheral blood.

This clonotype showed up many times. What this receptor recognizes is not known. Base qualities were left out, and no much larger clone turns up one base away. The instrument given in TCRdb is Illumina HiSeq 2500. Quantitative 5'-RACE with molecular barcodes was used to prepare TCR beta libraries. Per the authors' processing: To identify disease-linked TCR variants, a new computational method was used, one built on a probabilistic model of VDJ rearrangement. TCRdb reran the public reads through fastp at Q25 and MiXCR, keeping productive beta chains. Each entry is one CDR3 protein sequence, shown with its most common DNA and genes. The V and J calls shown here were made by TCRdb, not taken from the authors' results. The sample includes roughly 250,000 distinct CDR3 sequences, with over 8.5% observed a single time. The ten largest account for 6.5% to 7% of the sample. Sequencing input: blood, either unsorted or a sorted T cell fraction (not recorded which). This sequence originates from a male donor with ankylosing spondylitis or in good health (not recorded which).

The CDR3 region: CSVAEGNSNQPQHF. The DNA sequence follows: TGCAGCGTTGCGGAGGGAAATAGCAATCAGCCCCAGCATTTT. The sequence links TRBV29-1 to TRBJ1-5, with the identity of the D gene unclear. V is shortened by 4 bases, J by 0 bases, and the region joining them spans 10 bases. From a lookup of the germline V gene, CDR1 and CDR2 are SQVTM and ANQGSEA. The CDR3 has 14 amino acids, counting the end cysteine and phenylalanine. Only CDR3 DNA remains: 42 bases, in frame from the first base.